Each of the 10 T cell receptor beta chains below was sequenced from the same sample in a study of PD-1 blockade in classical Hodgkin lymphoma. Time point indicated: cycle 4 day 1 (C4D1), after more than five weeks of nivolumab. Following autologous stem cell transplantation, relapse occurred in every patient, and exposure to brentuximab vedotin varied. Method: immunoSEQ multiplex PCR; TCRdb's copy keeps in-frame clones and lacks some. The table records about 47,000 clones, around 80% of them present only once. The sample here was peripheral blood mononuclear cells (PBMCs), taken before the fourth cycle of nivolumab. The receptors shown here come from a human donor with classical Hodgkin lymphoma.

The rearrangement uses TRBV9 and TRBJ1-3, with D possibly matching TRBD1 (6 bases). Trimming removed 1 base from V and 0 bases from J, with 11 bases in between. Germline V gene data show CDR1 as SGDLS and CDR2 as YYNGEE. The CDR3 consists of 16 residues. The CDR3 nucleotides are TGTGCCAGCAGCGTACGGGGGGACAACTCTGGAAACACCATATATTTT. It is translated as CASSVRGDNSGNTIYF.

The rearrangement uses TRBV9 and TRBJ2-3, with unresolved D. V was cut by 0 bases and J by 3 bases, with 8 bases left in between. CDR1 and CDR2 from the germline V gene are SGDLS and YYNGEE. The CDR3 sequence is 14 residues long. The CDR3 DNA follows: TGTGCCAGCAGCGTAGGAAGTATAACAGATACGCAGTATTTT. Translated: CASSVGSITDTQYF.

V and J are TRBV11-2 and TRBJ2-1; 8 bases match TRBD2. The trim removed 7 bases at V and 0 bases at J, leaving 5 bases unmatched. This CDR3 is 15 amino acids long. Germline CDR1 reads SGHAT; CDR2 reads FQNNGV. The CDR3 here is CASTLSGSSYNEQFF. The CDR3 nucleotides are TGTGCCAGCACCCTCAGCGGGAGCTCCTACAATGAGCAGTTCTTC.

This clone has just a few counts. V gene TRBV2 combines with J gene TRBJ1-1; a weak D match, TRBD1 (6 bases). There are 13 residues in the CDR3. V was pared by 6 bases and J by 0 bases, with 8 bases between. Germline lookup yields CDR1 SNHLY and CDR2 FYNNEI. CDR3 sequence: CASRGQLNTEAFF. DNA of the CDR3: TGTGCCAGCAGGGGACAACTGAACACTGAAGCTTTCTTT. The whole variable domain, remainder taken from reference TRBV2 and TRBJ1-1, is EPEVTQTPSHQVTQMGQEVILRCVPISNHLYFYWYRQILGQKVEFLVSFYNNEISEKSEIFDDQFSVERPDGSNFTLKIRSTKLEDSAMYFCASRGQLNTEAFFGQGTRLTVV.

The genes are TRBV18 and TRBJ2-2; 9 bases fit TRBD2. There are 16 residues in the CDR3. Germline V gene lookup returns CDR1 KGHSH and CDR2 LQKENI. Trimming at V came to 4 bases and at J to 5 bases, leaving 8 bases not matched to a gene. The CDR3 protein is CASSLIGLAGTGELFF. As DNA, the CDR3 is TGTGCCAGCTCACTGATTGGGCTAGCGGGAACCGGGGAGCTGTTTTTT. Full variable domain (remainder filled in from reference TRBV18 and TRBJ2-2): NAGVMQNPRHLVRRRGQEARLRCSPMKGHSHVYWYRQLPEEGLKFMVYLQKENIIDESGMPKERFSAEFPKEGPSILRIQQVVRGDSAAYFCASSLIGLAGTGELFFGEGSRLTVL.

The CDR3 loop reads CASSYYRGFGKAFF. The CDR3, as DNA: TGTGCCAGCAGTTATTACCGAGGGTTCGGAAAAGCTTTCTTT. The gene calls are TRBV6-6 and TRBJ1-1; D gene unclear. V lost 3 bases to trimming and J lost 9 bases, with 17 bases between them. CDR1 MNHNY and CDR2 SVGAGI come from the germline V gene (reference sequence). This CDR3 spans 14 amino acids.

As DNA, the CDR3 is TGTGCCAGCAGACTAGGACAGGGGGACACTGAAGCTTTCTTT. Encoded protein: CASRLGQGDTEAFF. The chain is built from TRBV6-1 and TRBJ1-1; 10 nucleotides agree with TRBD1. Germline CDR1 MNHNS, CDR2 SASEGT. This CDR3 is built from 14 residues. V lost 6 bases to trimming and J lost 3 bases; unmatched junction nucleotides: 4.

The rearrangement joins TRBV5-1 to TRBJ2-5; D possibly matches TRBD1 or TRBD2 (5 bases each). The CDR3 has 14 amino acids. V shed 5 bases and J shed 4 bases, with 15 bases lying between them. Germline V gene sequence: CDR1 SGHRS, CDR2 YFSETQ. The CDR3: CASSPGTPGETQYF. CDR3 in DNA: TGCGCCAGCAGTCCCGGGACCCCAGGAGAGACCCAGTACTTC.

This sequence joins TRBV6-5 and TRBJ2-7; 8 bases are a match to TRBD2. The CDR3 extends over 15 amino acids. Per germline, CDR1 MNHEY and CDR2 SVGAGI. After removal of 5 bases from V and 2 bases from J, the junction contained 8 bases not matched to a gene. This CDR3 is CASSPSGSGTYEQYF. CDR3 DNA sequence: TGTGCCAGCAGTCCTTCGGGTAGCGGGACCTACGAGCAGTACTTC.

V usage is TRBV18 and J usage is TRBJ1-3; possible D gene TRBD1, 6 bases. Between the trimmed V and J ends, which lost 0 bases and 3 bases, there was a span of 9 bases. CDR3 length: 15 residues. Germline V lookup: CDR1 KGHSH, CDR2 LQKENI. The chain's CDR3 is CASSPPSRGGNTIYF. The CDR3 bases are TGTGCCAGCTCACCACCGTCCAGGGGTGGAAACACCATATATTTT.